The T cell receptor (beta chain) under discussion was sequenced for a study of metastatic and nonmetastatic thyroid tumors (dated by TCRdb to the early 2020s). With respect to the entire study: For patients with malignant and with benign thyroid disease, the researchers compared repertoires between peripheral blood samples and tumor or nodule tissue samples. The study at large found these results: In both blood and tumor samples, malignant tumors were reported to have significantly higher TCR beta diversity than benign nodules.

Before undergoing thyroid surgery, none of the patients had been given any kind of treatment. Using T-cell receptor beta sequencing, the researchers looked back retrospectively at clinical samples from patients, gathered between about 2011 and 2018. Its CDR3 holds 15 amino acids, cysteine through phenylalanine. Only the CDR3 region is kept as DNA, spanning 45 bases read in frame from base 1. Sequences DFQATT (CDR1) and SNEGSKA (CDR2) are obtained from the germline V gene (reference sequence). V lost 5 bases and J lost 4 bases, and the count of bases not matched to a germline gene is 11. Only a few counts were recorded for this clone. The specificity of this receptor is unknown. No base-level quality is on record; no much larger clone is a single base apart. Libraries were built with PCR. Sequenced using an Illumina HiSeq 4000. High-throughput sequencing was used to profile the TCR beta-chain CDR3 region of every patient. In the source study's methods: The researchers built a classifier to tell apart papillary thyroid cancer patients with distant metastasis, based on CDR3 differences among clinicopathological groups. The Shannon index was used to measure repertoire diversity, and the Morisita-Horn index was used to measure how similar tumor and blood repertoires were. The public sequencing data were trimmed at Q25 with fastp and processed into clonotypes with MiXCR by TCRdb, which kept only in-frame beta chains. What appears here as the V and J calls and clone size reflects TCRdb's work, not the paper's. The sample data list approximately 13,000 clones, and approximately 30% of these were observed just once. The top ten clonotypes cover roughly 12% of the sample.

The V and J segments used are TRBV20-1 and TRBJ1-2; the central 9 bases match TRBD1. The receptor was derived from a male donor with papillary thyroid cancer or a benign thyroid nodule (not recorded which). Some clones in this sample may be carry-over from other donors' samples. Input material: tumor tissue. The CDR3 has the sequence CSAPRDRASFYGYTF. The nucleotide sequence is given as TGCAGTGCTCCTAGGGACAGGGCCTCTTTCTATGGCTACACCTTC.